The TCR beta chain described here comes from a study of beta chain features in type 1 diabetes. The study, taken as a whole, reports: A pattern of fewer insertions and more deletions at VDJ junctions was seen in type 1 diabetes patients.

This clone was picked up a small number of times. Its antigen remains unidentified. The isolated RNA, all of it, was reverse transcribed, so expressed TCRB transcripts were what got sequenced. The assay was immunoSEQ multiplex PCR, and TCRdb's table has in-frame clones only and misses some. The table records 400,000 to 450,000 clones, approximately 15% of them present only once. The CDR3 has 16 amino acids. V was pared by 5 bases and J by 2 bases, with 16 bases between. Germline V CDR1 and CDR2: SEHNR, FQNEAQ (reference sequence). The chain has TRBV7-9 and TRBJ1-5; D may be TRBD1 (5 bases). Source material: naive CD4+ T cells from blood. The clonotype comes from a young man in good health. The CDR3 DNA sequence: TGTGCCAGCAGCCCGCAGGGTTTTGGGGGCAATCAGCCCCAGCATTTT. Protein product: CASSPQGFGGNQPQHF.